These 21 T cell receptor beta chains originate from one sample sequenced in a study of post-analysis software for immune sequencing data. No antigen has been identified for these receptors. Study conclusions and caveats: With TRBV5-6, TRBV5-1 and TRBV20-1 included, 4 or 5 TRBV segments were more frequent in patients than in controls.

Unique molecular identifiers had been added to the TCR beta cDNA libraries. MiXCR, run by TCRdb on the PCR reads, gives a single entry per CDR3 protein. Of a few hundred thousand distinct CDR3 sequences in the sample, less than 40% were seen once. The sample was blood. All receptors derive from a girl between 10 and 17 years old with multiple sclerosis.

V usage is TRBV20-1 and J usage is TRBJ2-3; D possibly corresponds to TRBD2 (7 bases). Trimming took 4 bases from V and 2 from J, leaving 10 bases between them. The CDR3 extends over 13 amino acids. Germline assignment: CDR1 DFQATT and CDR2 SNEGSKA (reference sequence). CDR3 nucleotides: TGCAGTGCTAACGGGGGGCCCACAGATACGCAGTATTTT. Protein sequence: CSANGGPTDTQYF.

About this clonotype itself: This may come from a read error, since a much larger clone is one base off. The genes are TRBV7-2 and TRBJ2-3; D assignment may be TRBD1 or TRBD2 (5 bases each). The CDR3 totals 17 residues. Looked up from germline, CDR1 is SGHTA and CDR2 is FQGNSA. This CDR3 reads CASSLDGARGVTDTRYF. Written as DNA, the CDR3 is TGTGCCAGCAGCTTAGATGGGGCTCGGGGAGTGACAGATACGCGGTATTTT. The full variable domain, in which reference TRBV7-2 and TRBJ2-3 provide the parts outside the CDR3, is GAGVSQSPSNKVTEKGKDVELRCDPISGHTALYWYRQSLGQGLEFLIYFQGNSAPDKSGLPSDRFSAERTGGSVSTLTIQRTQQEDSAVYLCASSLDGARGVTDTRYFGPGTRLTVL.

Regarding this clonotype: A much larger clone differs from this one at a single base, so this may be a read error. CDR3 loop: CASSSLGRMQETQYF. The DNA for the CDR3 is TGTGCCAGCAGTTCCCTTGGACGGATGCAAGAGACCCAGTACTTC. V usage is TRBV6-2 or TRBV6-3 and J usage is TRBJ2-5; D not resolved. Trimming cost V 4 bases and J 2 bases, with 14 bases left between them. The CDR3 covers 15 residues. The germline V gene encodes CDR1 MNHEY and CDR2 SVGEGT.

The CDR3 DNA is TGTGCCAGCTCGGGAGTCGTGGGCACAGATACGCAGTATTTT. Its protein product is CASSGVVGTDTQYF. The chain employs TRBV18 and TRBJ2-3; possible D gene TRBD2, 5 bases. The germline gives CDR1 KGHSH, CDR2 LQKENI. This CDR3 region has 14 residues. The V and J ends lost 6 bases and 1 base respectively, with 11 bases between them. Complete variable domain (other parts from reference TRBV18 and TRBJ2-3): NAGVMQNPRHLVRRRGQEARLRCSPMKGHSHVYWYRQLPEEGLKFMVYLQKENIIDESGMPKERFSAEFPKEGPSILRIQQVVRGDSAAYFCASSGVVGTDTQYFGPGTRLTVL.

A remark on this clonotype: A clone one base away is much larger, so this may be a read error. The chain links TRBV7-9 to TRBJ2-3; D could derive from TRBD1 or TRBD2 (6 bases each). Germline-derived CDR1 and CDR2 are SEHNR and FQNEAQ (reference sequence). This CDR3 has 15 amino acids. DNA for the CDR3: TGTGTCAGCAGCTTAGCGCGGAGGGGGACAGATACGCAGTATTTT. Encoded protein: CVSSLARRGTDTQYF.

The CDR3 DNA is TGCAGTGCTAGAGATCCATCCTTATCTTCCTACGAGCAGTACTTC. Translated, it gives CSARDPSLSSYEQYF. J is TRBJ2-7 and V is TRBV20-1; no reliable D call. Trimming removed 0 bases from V and 1 base from J, with 13 bases in between. The CDR3 contains 15 residues. CDR1 DFQATT and CDR2 SNEGSKA come from the germline V gene (reference sequence).

This clonotype showed up just a few times. This may arise from a read error, as a much more abundant clone is one base away. This sequence joins TRBV29-1 and TRBJ1-2; TRBD1 might be the D (5 bases). CDR1 and CDR2 (germline): SQVTM, ANQGSEA. This CDR3 has 13 amino acids. CDR3 amino acids: CSVGGRLAHGYIF. In DNA form, the CDR3 reads TGCAGCGTGGGGGGGAGATTGGCTCATGGCTACATCTTC.

There are many counts of this clonotype. The chain combines TRBV28 with TRBJ2-3, with TRBD2 as a possible D gene (5 bases). The CDR3 runs to 15 residues. Trimming removed 3 bases at V and 1 base at J, with 11 bases between. The V gene's germline CDR1 is MDHEN and CDR2 SYDVKM. CDR3 region: CASSFTSGRTDTQYF. In DNA form, the CDR3 reads TGTGCCAGCAGTTTTACAAGCGGACGCACAGATACGCAGTATTTT. Full variable domain (outside the CDR3, taken from reference TRBV28 and TRBJ2-3): DVKVTQSSRYLVKRTGEKVFLECVQDMDHENMFWYRQDPGLGLRLIYFSYDVKMKEKGDIPEGYSVSREKKERFSLILESASTNQTSMYLCASSFTSGRTDTQYFGPGTRLTVL.

V and J are TRBV20-1 and TRBJ2-1, with 12 bases lining up with TRBD2. Germline V CDR1 and CDR2: DFQATT, SNEGSKA (reference sequence). With 1 base clipped from V and 4 bases from J, the junction kept 11 bases outside the gene matches. This CDR3 contains 18 residues. The CDR3 reads CSARGLAGEKREYNEQFF. As DNA, the CDR3 is TGCAGTGCTAGAGGACTAGCGGGGGAAAAGAGGGAATACAATGAGCAGTTCTTC.

This clonotype was seen many times. The chain joins TRBV5-6 to TRBJ2-7; D is perhaps TRBD1 (5 bases). The CDR3 totals 14 residues. V lost 1 base and J 2 bases, leaving 10 bases between the germline ends. Germline CDR1 SGHDT, CDR2 YYEEEE. The CDR3 here is CASSLSGIPYEQYF. Here the CDR3 DNA reads TGTGCCAGCAGCTTGTCAGGGATCCCCTACGAGCAGTACTTC.

V and J are TRBV20-1 and TRBJ2-5; D call uncertain. The J call may be incorrect, as the DNA end agrees better with TRBJ2-7. The V gene's germline CDR1 is DFQATT and CDR2 SNEGSKA (reference sequence). This CDR3 is 12 amino acids long. CDR3 protein: CSASRNDHEQYF. The DNA for the CDR3 is TGCAGTGCTAGTAGGAACGACCACGAGCAGTACTTC.

This rearrangement joins TRBV5-1 to TRBJ1-4, with D possibly being TRBD1 (5 bases). This CDR3 has 14 amino acids. The germline V gene encodes CDR1 SGHRS and CDR2 YFSETQ. V lost 4 bases and J lost 4, with 11 bases in between. The DNA for the CDR3 is TGCGCCAGCAGCACAGACAGCGGTAATGAAAAACTGTTTTTT. Amino acid sequence: CASSTDSGNEKLFF.

At least ten counts were recorded for this clonotype. This chain joins TRBV3-1 and TRBJ2-3; 9 positions match TRBD2. CDR3 length equals 14 residues. The V gene's germline CDR1 is LGHDT and CDR2 YNNKEL (reference sequence). Losses at the gene ends were 2 bases for V and 6 bases for J; bases not matched to a gene: 3. The CDR3 nucleotides read TGTGCCAGCAGCCAACCAGCGGGAGGCGATACGCAGTATTTT. It translates to CASSQPAGGDTQYF.

This clonotype was recorded at least ten times. The chain is built from TRBV29-1 and TRBJ2-3; the match to TRBD2 covers 14 bases. V dropped 4 bases and J dropped 6; count of bases not matched to a gene: 6. Per germline, CDR1 SQVTM and CDR2 ANQGSEA. The CDR3 is made up of 15 amino acids. CDR3 bases: TGCAGCGTTGGAACCGGGACTAGCGGGAGTGATACGCAGTATTTT. It translates to CSVGTGTSGSDTQYF.

This clonotype has a count of ten or more. This chain joins TRBV7-9 and TRBJ1-2; 7 nucleotides agree with TRBD1. V lost 2 bases to trimming and J lost 8 bases; unmatched junction nucleotides: 8. Germline CDR1 SEHNR, CDR2 FQNEAQ (reference sequence). This CDR3 contains 14 residues. CDR3 sequence (DNA): TGTGCCAGCAGCTTATTTGTGACAGGGCGCGGCTACACCTTC. Translation: CASSLFVTGRGYTF.

The chain recombines TRBV28 with TRBJ1-2; D ambiguous. The CDR3 contains 14 residues. V was clipped by 4 bases and J by 7 bases, with 16 bases between them. Per the germline V gene, CDR1 is MDHEN and CDR2 is SYDVKM. This chain's CDR3 is CASSCSSQGLGYTF. The CDR3 bases are TGTGCCAGCAGTTGTAGTTCTCAAGGGCTTGGCTACACCTTC.

The chain links TRBV7-2 to TRBJ2-7, with 9 bases identical to TRBD1. The germline V gene has CDR1 SGHTA and CDR2 FQGNSA. V trimming: 5 bases; J trimming: 3 bases; junction bases outside the gene matches: 5. CDR3 length: 14 residues. The DNA for the CDR3 is TGTGCCAGCAGCGTGCCGGGACAGGGCTACGAGCAGTACTTC. This encodes CASSVPGQGYEQYF.

V usage is TRBV12-3 or TRBV12-4 and J usage is TRBJ2-1; TRBD2 aligns across 8 bases. V gave up 5 bases and J gave up 0 bases; unmatched junction bases: 3. CDR3 length equals 15 residues. CDR3 bases: TGTGCCAGCAGTCGTAGCGGGAACTCCTACAATGAGCAGTTCTTC. It translates to CASSRSGNSYNEQFF.

This chain links TRBV12-3 or TRBV12-4 with TRBJ2-5; unclear D gene. The CDR3 spans 11 residues. Trimming removed 4 bases at V and 4 bases at J, with 4 bases between. The chain's CDR3 is CASSWAETQYF. Here the CDR3 DNA reads TGTGCCAGCAGTTGGGCAGAGACCCAGTACTTC.

The CDR3 region has the DNA TGCAGCGTTGAGGGACTAGCGAATGAGCAGTTCTTC. Translated: CSVEGLANEQFF. The V and J genes are TRBV29-1 and TRBJ2-1; TRBD2 agrees at 10 bases. J was trimmed by 7 bases and V by 3 bases; bases with no gene match: 0. Germline CDR1 and CDR2: SQVTM and ANQGSEA. The CDR3 contains 12 residues.

This clonotype was seen at least ten times. The chain is built from TRBV20-1 and TRBJ2-5; D could derive from TRBD1 or TRBD2 (6 bases each). Between the trimmed V and J ends, which lost 1 base and 4 bases, there was a span of 13 bases. The CDR3 loop spans 14 amino acids. Germline V CDR1 and CDR2: DFQATT, SNEGSKA (reference sequence). The chain's CDR3 is CSARVGGSGETQYF. DNA of the CDR3: TGCAGTGCTAGAGTCGGGGGCTCGGGAGAGACCCAGTACTTC.